This T cell receptor (beta chain) originates from a study of blood T cells in healthy people across ages. This clonotype counts as large. PBMCs were isolated at a quantity of at least 6 million per sample. This CDR3 comprises 14 residues. Trimming stripped 4 bases from V and 1 base from J, with 9 bases between. Per germline, CDR1 ENHRY and CDR2 SYGVKD. The use of a sample-barcoded 5' primer and a J-beta primer mix characterized a second PCR of roughly 6 to 11 cycles. Via MiXCR, TCRdb re-called the 5' RACE reads, giving one row per CDR3 protein. The data contain fewer than 1 million distinct CDR3 sequences, around 42% of them singletons.

The gene calls are TRBV10-3 and TRBJ2-3; D gene ambiguous. The sequence was obtained from a man aged 55 to 69 in good health. The specimen was blood. The CDR3 nucleotides are TGTGCCATCAGTGGAACCCAGGGCACAGATACGCAGTATTTT. Its translation: CAISGTQGTDTQYF.